The TCR beta chain under discussion was sequenced for a study of a mutant IDH1 vaccine in newly diagnosed glioma. Turning to the study itself: Vaccination was launched 4-6 weeks after radiotherapy alone, or with temozolomide cycles. Patients arrived already treated with radiotherapy, temozolomide, or both, most having had both.

Time point indicated: week 5, during vaccination. Each dose of the vaccine consisted of 300 ug of mutant IDH1 20-mer peptide, with topical imiquimod. This CDR3 has 16 residues. CDR1 and CDR2 from the germline V gene are SGHDT and YYEEEE. Trimming removed 0 bases from V and 7 bases from J; junction bases left unmatched: 10. The assay was immunoSEQ multiplex PCR, and TCRdb's table has in-frame clones only and misses some. The data show 32,000 or so clones, with about 85% seen just once and approximately 3.4% held by the top ten. General study results and limits: The authors found pseudoprogression apparently unrelated to changes in top peripheral T cell clonotypes.

Details on this clone: Its antigen is undetermined.

This receptor was taken from a woman between 35 and 50 years old with glioma. Some clones in this sample may be carry-over from other donors' samples. V usage is TRBV5-6 and J usage is TRBJ1-5, with 7 positions matching TRBD1. The sequences come from peripheral blood mononuclear cells (PBMCs), collected from a glioma patient whose treatment included an IDH1 peptide vaccine. This chain's CDR3 is CASSLGGGGVSQPQHF. The CDR3 DNA sequence: TGTGCCAGCAGCTTGGGTGGAGGGGGCGTATCACAGCCCCAGCATTTT.